This TCR beta chain was identified in a study of blood T cell dynamics during melanoma immunotherapy. A fixed DNA input of around 0.35 ug was used per bulk PBMC sample. The repertoire was sequenced with immunoSEQ multiplex PCR; TCRdb's copy has only in-frame clones and lacks some. Of 10,000 to 15,000 clones in the sample, approximately 90% were seen once. The time point: week 3, after first cycle of checkpoint inhibitor. Germline V CDR1 and CDR2: SGHRS, YFSETQ. The V and J ends lost 4 bases and 0 bases, in that order; junction bases with no gene match: 14. The CDR3 sequence is 18 residues long. This sequence was found in a human donor with melanoma. Sequencing used blood, obtained from a patient treated with checkpoint blockade. V gene TRBV5-1 combines with J gene TRBJ2-7; 9 bases are shared with TRBD2. CDR3 in amino acids: CASSPQGAGGPSSYEQYF. CDR3 sequence (DNA): TGCGCCAGCAGCCCTCAGGGAGCGGGGGGCCCCAGCTCCTACGAGCAGTACTTC.